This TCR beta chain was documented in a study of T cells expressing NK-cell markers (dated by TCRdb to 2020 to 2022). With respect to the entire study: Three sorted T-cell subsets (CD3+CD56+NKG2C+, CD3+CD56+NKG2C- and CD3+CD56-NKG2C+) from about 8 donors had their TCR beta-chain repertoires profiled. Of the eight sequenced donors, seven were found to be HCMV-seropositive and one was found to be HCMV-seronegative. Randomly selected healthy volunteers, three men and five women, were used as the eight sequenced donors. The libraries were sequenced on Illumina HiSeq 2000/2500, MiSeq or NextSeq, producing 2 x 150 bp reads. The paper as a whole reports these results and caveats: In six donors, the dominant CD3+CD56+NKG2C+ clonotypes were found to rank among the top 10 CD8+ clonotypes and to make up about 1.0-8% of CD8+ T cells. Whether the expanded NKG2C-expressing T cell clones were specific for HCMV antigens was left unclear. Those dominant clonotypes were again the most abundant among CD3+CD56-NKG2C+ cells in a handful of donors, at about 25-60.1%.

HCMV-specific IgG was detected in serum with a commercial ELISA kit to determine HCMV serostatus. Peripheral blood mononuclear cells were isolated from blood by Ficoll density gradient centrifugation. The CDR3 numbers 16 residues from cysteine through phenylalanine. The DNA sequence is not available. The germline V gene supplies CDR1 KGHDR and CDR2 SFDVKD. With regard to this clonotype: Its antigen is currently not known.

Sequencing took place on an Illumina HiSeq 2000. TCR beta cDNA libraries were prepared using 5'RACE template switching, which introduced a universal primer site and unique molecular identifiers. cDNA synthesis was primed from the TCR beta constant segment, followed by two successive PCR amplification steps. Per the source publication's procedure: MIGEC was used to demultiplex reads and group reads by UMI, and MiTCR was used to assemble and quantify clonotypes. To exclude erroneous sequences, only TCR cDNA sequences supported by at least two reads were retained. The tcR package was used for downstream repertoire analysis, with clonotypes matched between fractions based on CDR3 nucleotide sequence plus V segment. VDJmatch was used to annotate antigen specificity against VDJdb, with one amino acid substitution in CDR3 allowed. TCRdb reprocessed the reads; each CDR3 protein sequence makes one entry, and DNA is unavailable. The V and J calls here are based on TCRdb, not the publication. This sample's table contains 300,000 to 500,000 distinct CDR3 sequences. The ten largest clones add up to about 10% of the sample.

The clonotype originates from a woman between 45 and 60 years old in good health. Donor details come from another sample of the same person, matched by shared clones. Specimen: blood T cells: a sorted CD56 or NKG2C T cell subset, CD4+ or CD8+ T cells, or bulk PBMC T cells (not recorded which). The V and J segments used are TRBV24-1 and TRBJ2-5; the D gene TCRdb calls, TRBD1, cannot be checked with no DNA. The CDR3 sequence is CATSDLQTGAGETQYF.